The entry below gives a single TCR beta chain sequence along with its context. This clonotype was counted between two and nine times. It has no known antigen specificity. The sample holds no much larger clone one base away, and base qualities are not on file. The source of the sample is a study of read filtering for tumor transcriptome and immune sequencing (TCRdb year 2020). In the study overall: The cohort consisted of 17 to 20 male and over eleven female patients, with a mean age of roughly 70 years and an age range of roughly 45 to 90. By revised international staging, under 10 patients were R-ISS I, about 17 were R-ISS II and 6 or 7 were R-ISS III. After DNase treatment, whole-transcriptome libraries were prepared with the TruSeq RNA Access Library Prep Kit. Per sample, about 4.05 to 10.27 million TCR-region mapped reads were obtained with IR-seq, compared with only 85 to 1273 with RNA-seq. Using the same bone marrow samples, the study ran both targeted immune repertoire sequencing and bulk whole-transcriptome sequencing and then compared the TCR repertoires from each method. One of the main goals was to work out a read-filtering strategy for immune repertoire data, in particular whether clonotypes backed by only a single read should be removed. Results the study describes overall, beyond this receptor: Rather than purified T cells, the sorted CD138-negative fraction was a mixed bone marrow immune population. IR-seq captured clonotypes at much higher depth and more reliably than RNA-seq, and smaller IR-seq throughput sufficed to identify most shared clonotypes. Single-read clonotypes made up roughly 82% of clonotypes but only roughly 3.6% of total reads in IR-seq, compared with approximately 75% of clonotypes and 40% to 55% of reads in RNA-seq. The correlation between IR-seq and RNA-seq shared clonotype proportions was increased by removal of single-read clonotypes.

Counted from cysteine to phenylalanine, this CDR3 has 14 amino acids. Only CDR3 DNA remains: 42 bases, in frame from the first base. In the germline V gene, CDR1 corresponds to MGHRA and CDR2 to YSYEKL. V loses 0 bases, J loses 7 bases, and the germline ends lie 9 bases apart. TCR libraries were built from roughly 400 ng RNA with the Immunoverse kit, using molecular barcoded adaptors covering alpha/delta and beta/gamma chains. TCR library preparation used the same RNA that went into transcriptome sequencing. TCR libraries were sequenced on an Illumina HiSeq 4000 with 2 x 150 cycles. As for the authors' bioinformatics: Using MiXCR, which included quality filtering and error correction, TCR reads were aligned to human V, D, J and C references and then assembled into CDR3 clonotypes. The tcR package in R was used to analyze clonotype counts and gene usage diversity. For inspection of raw mapping reads, RNA-seq reads were mapped by STAR aligner version 2.5.3a onto GRCh37 of the human genome. To test how sequencing depth affects detected clonotypes, IR-seq fastq files were randomly downsampled with Seqtk 1.3. TCRdb handled the public reads itself, with Q25 trimming in fastp and clone calling in MiXCR, and kept productive beta chains. Each CDR3 protein gets just one entry, which takes the most common genes and DNA from the rows behind it. TCRdb, not the original authors, processed these V and J calls. The table for this sample lists some 120,000 distinct CDR3 sequences; approximately 13% of them were counted only once. The ten largest account for 9.5% to 12% of the sample.

Bone marrow was sampled from every patient at the time of active disease. Bone marrow mononuclear cells were isolated by Ficoll-Hypaque density gradient centrifugation. CD138-negative cells were obtained by negative selection after labeling with CD138 magnetic microbeads on a MACS separator, removing myeloma plasma cells. Flow cytometry with CD138 antibodies on an Attune NxT was used to check how pure the isolated cells were. Total RNA was extracted with TRIzol reagent and quantified with a NanoDrop spectrophotometer. Paired RNA-seq and IR-seq were performed on the CD138-negative bone marrow sample of each patient.

The sequenced sample consisted of a population of CD138-negative cells sorted from bone marrow. The cell subset or site label here, explained by the study, means: bone marrow mononuclear cells depleted of CD138+ plasma/myeloma cells by negative magnetic selection. The origin of this receptor is a donor aged 40 or over with multiple myeloma. This chain joins TRBV4-1 to TRBJ2-2; possibly the D gene is TRBD2, per 5 matching bases. The DNA reads as follows: TGCGCCAGCAGCCAAGAGCGGAGGAACGGGGAGCTGTTTTTT. This is translated as CASSQERRNGELFF.